The next 18 T cell receptor beta chains were all read from a single sample in a study of response to subunit inactivated influenza vaccine. TCRdb re-analysed the RT-PCR reads in MiXCR, keeping a single row per CDR3 protein. Counted here are 150,000 or so distinct CDR3 sequences, approximately 11% occurring once; the ten biggest clones make up about a third. The sequenced sample was CD8+ T cells sorted from PBMCs, obtained 23 months after vaccination. All receptors come from a man aged 50 to 69 who received an inactivated influenza vaccine.

This clonotype occurred many times. This chain connects TRBV28 to TRBJ2-7; D is undetermined. The CDR3 runs to 11 residues. Trimming removed 5 bases at V and 4 bases at J, with 6 bases between. Looked up from germline, CDR1 is MDHEN and CDR2 is SYDVKM. CDR3 loop: CASSPHYEQYF. The CDR3 nucleotides are TGTGCCAGCAGTCCCCATTACGAGCAGTACTTC.

The chain combines TRBV10-3 with TRBJ2-1, with TRBD1 matching 11 bases. Germline values: CDR1 ENHRY, CDR2 SYGVKD. This CDR3 is 14 amino acids long. The J segment lost 5 bases and the V segment lost 7 bases, leaving 4 bases of the junction unmatched. CDR3 bases: TGTGCCATCAACCCGGGACAGGGGGACAATGAGCAGTTCTTC. Translating gives CAINPGQGDNEQFF.

The chain is built from TRBV3-1 and TRBJ2-7; the match to TRBD1 covers 8 bases. Trimming at V came to 2 bases and at J to 0 bases, leaving 12 bases not matched to a gene. The CDR3 contains 18 residues. Per germline, CDR1 LGHDT and CDR2 YNNKEL (reference sequence). The chain's CDR3 is CASSQHVPRDRSSYEQYF. The CDR3 DNA is TGTGCCAGCAGCCAACACGTCCCCCGGGACAGGTCCTCCTACGAGCAGTACTTC.

The gene calls are TRBV2 and TRBJ2-4, with TRBD2 identical over 9 bases. Per the germline V gene, CDR1 is SNHLY and CDR2 is FYNNEI. CDR3 length: 16 residues. The V and J ends lost 8 bases and 0 bases, in that order; junction bases with no gene match: 8. The CDR3, as DNA: TGTGCCAGCGGGGTCAGCGGGAGGCTAGCCAAAAACATTCAGTACTTC. Translation gives CASGVSGRLAKNIQYF.

This clonotype was seen a few times. The V gene is TRBV6-1, the J gene TRBJ2-1; the match to TRBD2 covers 9 bases. Germline-derived CDR1 and CDR2 are MNHNS and SASEGT. This CDR3 is built from 18 residues. Losses at the gene ends were 6 bases for V and 5 bases for J; bases not matched to a gene: 17. The CDR3 DNA reads as TGTGCCAGCAGAGAGCGGGGGGCGACACTCATCGACCACAATGAGCAGTTCTTC. Translation gives CASRERGATLIDHNEQFF.

A few counts support this clonotype. J is TRBJ2-7 and V is TRBV7-8; 10 bases align to TRBD1. The CDR3 totals 14 residues. The germline V gene encodes CDR1 SGHVS and CDR2 FQNEAQ. The V segment lost 4 bases and the J segment 5 bases; nucleotides outside the gene matches: 5. CDR3 protein: CASSSGTGVHEQYF. The CDR3 DNA follows: TGTGCCAGCAGCTCCGGGACAGGGGTCCACGAGCAGTACTTC.

The J gene is TRBJ2-1, the V gene TRBV9; 7 bases map to TRBD2. Germline V gene data show CDR1 as SGDLS and CDR2 as YYNGEE. The CDR3 is made up of 12 amino acids. Losses at the gene ends were 6 bases for V and 7 bases for J; bases not matched to a gene: 4. CDR3 sequence: CASTGLENEQFF. For the CDR3, the DNA is TGTGCCAGCACCGGACTAGAGAATGAGCAGTTCTTC.

Only a few counts were recorded for this clonotype. The J gene is TRBJ1-3, the V gene TRBV4-3; no firm D call. Germline CDR1 is LGHNA and CDR2 is YSLEER. The CDR3 is 18 amino acids. Trimming removed 3 bases at V and 2 bases at J, with 20 bases between. The CDR3 reads CASSQDFTSDLAGNTIYF. CDR3 coding DNA: TGCGCCAGCAGCCAGGACTTTACATCGGACCTAGCTGGAAACACCATATATTTT.

There are many counts of this clonotype. J is TRBJ2-1 and V is TRBV27; D tentatively reads TRBD1 or TRBD2 (5 bases each). Germline CDR1 MNHEY, CDR2 SMNVEV (reference sequence). V dropped 6 bases and J dropped 5 bases, with 17 bases sitting between them. The CDR3 totals 15 residues. CDR3 coding DNA: TGTGCCAGCAGCTGGGGTGGGGGTTCGAACAATGAGCAGTTCTTC. As protein: CASSWGGGSNNEQFF.

The chain links TRBV4-2 to TRBJ2-1, with unresolved D. This CDR3 is 13 amino acids long. Trimming cost V 0 bases and J 9 bases, with 9 bases left between them. Germline-derived CDR1 and CDR2 are LGHNA and YNFKEQ. Here the CDR3 DNA reads TGTGCCAGCAGCCAAGATCCTATCGCTGAGCAGTTCTTC. It codes for CASSQDPIAEQFF.

The rearrangement uses TRBV12-3 or TRBV12-4 and TRBJ2-2, with D tentatively TRBD2 (6 bases). The CDR3 is made up of 15 amino acids. V was shortened by 6 bases and J by 0 bases, with 11 bases between the two germline ends. The CDR3 sequence: CASRPGTANTGELFF. The CDR3 DNA sequence: TGTGCCAGCAGACCCGGGACTGCGAACACCGGGGAGCTGTTTTTT.

This clonotype was observed a handful of times. The chain joins TRBV11-1 to TRBJ2-1; 11 positions match TRBD2. V dropped 4 bases and J dropped 9; count of bases not matched to a gene: 17. This CDR3 region has 18 residues. Germline assignment: CDR1 SGHAT and CDR2 FQDESV (reference sequence). In nucleotides, the CDR3 is TGTGCCAGCAGCTCTAGTGGGTTATTACTAGCGGGAGACGGTGAGCAGTTCTTC. This gives the protein CASSSSGLLLAGDGEQFF.

The chain uses TRBV6-6 and TRBJ2-2; D remains ambiguous. V was pared by 10 bases and J by 6 bases, with 12 bases between. Germline CDR1 MNHNY, CDR2 SVGAGI (reference sequence). CDR3 size: 12 residues. The chain's CDR3 is CANGPGPGELFF. CDR3 nucleotides: TGTGCCAACGGGCCAGGCCCCGGGGAGCTGTTTTTT.

On this clonotype itself: At one end, the junction sequence differs from germline, possibly due to a read error. The V gene is TRBV7-7, the J gene TRBJ1-4; D remains unclear. The CDR3 has 15 amino acids. The germline V gene encodes CDR1 SSHAT and CDR2 FNYEAQ (reference sequence). Here the CDR3 DNA reads TGTGCTAGCAGCCCAACGGACGGACTTAATGAAAAACTGTTTTTT. Amino acids: CASSPTDGLNEKLFF.

This clonotype was observed a few times. J is TRBJ2-3 and V is TRBV3-1; no clear D. Germline V gene lookup returns CDR1 LGHDT and CDR2 YNNKEL (reference sequence). Deletions cut 1 base from V and 1 base from J, with 15 bases between. This CDR3 comprises 17 residues. Here the CDR3 reads CASSQVGGIERTDTQYF. CDR3 nucleotides: TGTGCCAGCAGCCAAGTCGGTGGCATCGAACGCACAGATACGCAGTATTTT.

This clonotype was found a few times. The V gene is TRBV6-1, the J gene TRBJ2-5, with 13 nucleotides matching TRBD2. From germline, CDR1 is MNHNS and CDR2 SASEGT. The trim removed 8 bases at V and 5 bases at J, leaving 2 bases unmatched. The CDR3 runs to 13 residues. The CDR3, as DNA: TGTGCCAGCTGGACTAGCGGGAGTGAGACCCAGTACTTC. Protein: CASWTSGSETQYF.

This clonotype was counted at least ten times. The chain is built from TRBV2 and TRBJ2-1; D may be TRBD1 (5 bases). Germline loops: CDR1 SNHLY, CDR2 FYNNEI. V dropped 4 bases and J dropped 1 base, with 11 bases sitting between them. This CDR3 region has 15 residues. CDR3 coding DNA: TGTGCCAGCAGTGTCGCAGGGTTATCCTACAATGAGCAGTTCTTC. Its protein is CASSVAGLSYNEQFF.

This clonotype was detected many times. The rearrangement joins TRBV7-2 to TRBJ2-7; 11 nucleotides match TRBD1. The CDR3 extends over 15 amino acids. The J segment lost 2 bases and the V segment lost 5 bases, leaving 5 bases of the junction unmatched. Germline-derived CDR1 and CDR2 are SGHTA and FQGNSA. The CDR3, as DNA: TGTGCCAGCAGCGGGACAGGGGGTTCCACCTACGAGCAGTACTTC. Protein product: CASSGTGGSTYEQYF. Full variable domain (remainder filled in from reference TRBV7-2 and TRBJ2-7): GAGVSQSPSNKVTEKGKDVELRCDPISGHTALYWYRQSLGQGLEFLIYFQGNSAPDKSGLPSDRFSAERTGGSVSTLTIQRTQQEDSAVYLCASSGTGGSTYEQYFGPGTRLTVT.